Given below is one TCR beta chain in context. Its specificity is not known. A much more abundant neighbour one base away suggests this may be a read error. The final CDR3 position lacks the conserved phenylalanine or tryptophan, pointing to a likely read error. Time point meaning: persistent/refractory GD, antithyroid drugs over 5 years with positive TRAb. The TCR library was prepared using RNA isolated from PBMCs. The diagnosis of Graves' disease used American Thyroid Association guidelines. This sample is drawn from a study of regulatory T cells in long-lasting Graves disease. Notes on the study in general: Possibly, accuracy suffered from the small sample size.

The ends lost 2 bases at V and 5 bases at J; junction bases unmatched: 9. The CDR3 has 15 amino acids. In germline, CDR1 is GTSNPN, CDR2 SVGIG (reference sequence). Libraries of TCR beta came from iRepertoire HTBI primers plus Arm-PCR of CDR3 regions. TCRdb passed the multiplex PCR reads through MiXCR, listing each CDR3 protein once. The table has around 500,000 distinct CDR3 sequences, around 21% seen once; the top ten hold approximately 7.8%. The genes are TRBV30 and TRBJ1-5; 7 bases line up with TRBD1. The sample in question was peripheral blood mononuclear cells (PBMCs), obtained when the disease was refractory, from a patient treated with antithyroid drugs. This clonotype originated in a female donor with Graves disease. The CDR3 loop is CAWSSPETGYQPQHL. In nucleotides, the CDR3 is TGTGCCTGGAGTAGTCCTGAGACAGGGTATCAGCCCCAGCATCTT.